The rows below give T cell receptor beta chains drawn from one sample of a study of beta chain features in type 1 diabetes. Sequencing used immunoSEQ multiplex PCR; TCRdb keeps in-frame clones, though not all of them. The sample has some 280,000 clones; approximately 15% are singletons. The sequenced sample was naive CD4+ T cells from blood. The receptors were gathered from a young man with type 1 diabetes. Each CDR3 is given with its conserved first and last residue. The order of the fields is D gene, J gene, clone size, V gene, CDR3 DNA, CDR3 protein. A D gene is named only where the DNA matches it firmly. Size values are once, few and many counts, or a class for expanded clones, and some rows have none.

NA	TRBJ2-7	NA	TRBV11-3	TGTGCCAGCAGCTTTGACAACTCCTACGAGCAGTACTTC	CASSFDNSYEQYF
TRBD1	TRBJ1-2	few	TRBV27	TGTGCCAGCAGTTTAAACAGGGGGCGAGGCTACACCTTC	CASSLNRGRGYTF
NA	TRBJ2-7	NA	TRBV11-2	TGTGCCAGCAGGGGGATCCTTAACCGGGACTTTACCTACGAGCAGTACTTC	CASRGILNRDFTYEQYF
NA	TRBJ1-5	NA	TRBV15	TGTGCCACCAGCAGAGATCCCTTTAGCAATCAGCCCCAGCATTTT	CATSRDPFSNQPQHF
TRBD2	TRBJ2-7	NA	TRBV6-1	TGTGCCAGCAGTGAAGCAGGGCCTAGCGGGAGTGTCAACGAGCAGTACTTC	CASSEAGPSGSVNEQYF
NA	TRBJ1-1	few	TRBV5-1	TGCGCCAGCAAGGATACAGGAGACACTGAAGCTTTCTTT	CASKDTGDTEAFF
NA	TRBJ2-7	NA	TRBV15	TGTGCCACCAGCGGGAGACAGGCCCCTATTTACGAGCAGTACTTC	CATSGRQAPIYEQYF
TRBD1	TRBJ1-1	NA	TRBV7-2	TGTGCCAGCAGCTTTGGGACAGGGTATTTGCACACTGAAGCTTTCTTT	CASSFGTGYLHTEAFF
NA	TRBJ2-7	NA	TRBV7-2	TGTGCCAGCAGCTTATCCCCAGGCTACAGGGTATCGTCCTACGAGCAGTACTTC	CASSLSPGYRVSSYEQYF
TRBD2	TRBJ2-1	NA	TRBV11-3	TGTGCCAGCAGTCCAGGACTAGTTGGCAATGAGCAGTTCTTC	CASSPGLVGNEQFF
TRBD1	TRBJ1-2	NA	TRBV7-3	TGTGCCAGCAGCCTCATAAGACAGGGTCATGGCTACACCTTC	CASSLIRQGHGYTF
NA	TRBJ2-1	few	TRBV4-3	TGCGCCAGCAGCCATCGAGTCCCGGGCAATGAGCAGTTCTTC	CASSHRVPGNEQFF
NA	TRBJ1-2	NA	TRBV28	TGTGCCAGCAGACCCGGACAGTCCTATGGCTACACCTTC	CASRPGQSYGYTF
NA	TRBJ2-2	NA	TRBV6-9	TGTGCCAGCAGTTATCGTCGCGGGATCACCGGGGAGCTGTTTTTT	CASSYRRGITGELFF
TRBD1	TRBJ1-2	NA	TRBV7-2	TGTGCCAGCAGCCCAGAGGACAGGGGGGCTGGCTATGGCTACACCTTC	CASSPEDRGAGYGYTF
TRBD1	TRBJ2-1	NA	TRBV7-2	TGTGCCAGCAGCTTGGGGACAGGGGGCTATGAGCAGTTCTTC	CASSLGTGGYEQFF
NA	TRBJ1-2	NA	TRBV21-1	TGTGCCAGCAGCACCGCCGGACAGCGAAGCTACTATGGCTACACCTTC	CASSTAGQRSYYGYTF
NA	TRBJ2-1	NA	TRBV28	TGTGCCAGCAGTTCGACAGTTAAGCAGTTCTTC	CASSSTVKQFF
TRBD1	TRBJ2-7	few	TRBV4-2	TGTGCCAGCAGCCAAGCAGAGGGGGCGTCCTACGAGCAGTACTTC	CASSQAEGASYEQYF
NA	TRBJ1-5	NA	TRBV7-8	TGTGCCAGCAGCTTATCAACGGGGGATCAGCCCCAGCATTTT	CASSLSTGDQPQHF
NA	TRBJ2-2	few	TRBV15	TGTGCCACCAGCAGGGCTCGGAACACCGGGGAGCTGTTTTTT	CATSRARNTGELFF
NA	TRBJ1-5	NA	TRBV4-2	TGTGCCAGCAGCCCCAGGAGCAATCAGCCCCAGCATTTT	CASSPRSNQPQHF
TRBD2	TRBJ2-1	NA	TRBV19	TGTGCCAGTAGAGGACTAGCGGGAGGGCCCTCCTACAATGAGCAGTTCTTC	CASRGLAGGPSYNEQFF
NA	TRBJ2-2	NA	TRBV2	TGTGCCAGCAGCGTTAGATCTCGCACCGGGGAGCTGTTTTTT	CASSVRSRTGELFF
NA	TRBJ2-1	NA	TRBV7-9	TGTGCCAGCAGCTTAAGGCTAGCCGGTGAGCAGTTCTTC	CASSLRLAGEQFF
TRBD2	TRBJ2-1	NA	TRBV5-1	TGCGCCAGCAGCTTAGCTCCGGCCGGGACTAGCCCCCTCTTC	CASSLAPAGTSPLF
TRBD2	TRBJ2-7	few	TRBV2	TGTGCCAGCAGTGATAGCGGGAGGGCCGTGAAGTACTTC	CASSDSGRAVKYF
TRBD2	TRBJ2-1	NA	TRBV29-1	TGCAGCGTTGAAGCGGGCACGACTAGCGCAACCTACAATGAGCAGTTCTTC	CSVEAGTTSATYNEQFF
NA	TRBJ1-3	few	TRBV25-1	TGTGCCAGCAGCCTCTCCTCTGGAAACACCATATATTTT	CASSLSSGNTIYF